This TCR beta chain was recorded in a study of T cells in Graves' hyperthyroidism and ophthalmopathy. The V and J ends lost 5 bases and 4 bases, in that order; junction bases with no gene match: 12. Germline V gives CDR1 SEHNR, CDR2 FQNEAQ (reference sequence). This CDR3 contains 19 residues. Regions amplified from RNA transcripts were the TCR beta CDR3 regions. In the first-round RT-PCR of the TCR CDR3, the HTBI primer set was used. TCRdb processed the multiplex PCR reads anew with MiXCR; each CDR3 protein has one entry. The repertoire consists of fewer than 400,000 distinct CDR3 sequences, with over 12% occurring once and the leading ten covering 25% to 30%. This clonotype was seen ten or more times.

The sequence was collected from a man aged 45-60 years with Graves' ophthalmopathy. The V gene is TRBV7-9, the J gene TRBJ2-1; 15 bases match TRBD2. The sample was blood. The CDR3 DNA reads as TGTGCCAGCAGCCCGAGCGTGCGGACTAGCGGGAGGGCTTACAATGAGCAGTTCTTC. It specifies CASSPSVRTSGRAYNEQFF.